Presented here are 24 T cell receptor beta chains from one specimen sequenced in a study of Ad26.COV2.S vaccination and SARS-CoV-2 variants. Only in-frame clones appear in the TCRdb table, and some are missing; sequencing was by immunoSEQ multiplex PCR. Counted here are some 300,000 clones, 85% to 90% occurring once; the ten biggest clones make up 1.5% to 2.5%. Treatment defined: some 20 received Ad26.COV2.S at low or high dose, single or two shots; about 5 received placebo; per-sample allocation not given. All samples were drawn on day 63, counting from the first vaccine or placebo injection. Sample: peripheral blood, taken in a trial of Ad26.COV2.S vaccine versus placebo. Receptors originate from a person between 18 and 60 years old who received the Ad26.COV2.S COVID-19 vaccine or a placebo.

The rearrangement links TRBV11-2 to TRBJ2-5; D is uncertain. This CDR3 has 13 residues. Germline CDR1 is SGHAT and CDR2 is FQNNGV. With 3 bases removed from V and 4 bases from J, the gap between germline ends came to 9 bases. The CDR3 sequence is CASSLRERETQYF. The CDR3, as DNA: TGTGCCAGCAGCTTGAGAGAGAGAGAGACCCAGTACTTC.

Worth noting for this clone: Other DNA sequences within the sample encode an identical CDR3. This chain connects TRBV2 to TRBJ1-1; D is unclear. CDR1 and CDR2 from the germline V gene are SNHLY and FYNNEI. This CDR3 comprises 11 residues. The ends were cut back, 7 bases at V and 0 bases at J, with 3 bases in the middle. CDR3 sequence reads: CASIMNTEAFF. The DNA of the CDR3 is TGTGCCAGCATAATGAACACTGAAGCTTTCTTT.

The rearrangement links TRBV7-7 to TRBJ2-2; TRBD2 matches at 15 bases. V lost 5 bases and J lost 5; bases outside the gene matches: 6. Looked up from germline, CDR1 is SSHAT and CDR2 is FNYEAQ (reference sequence). The CDR3 sequence is 17 residues long. In nucleotides, the CDR3 is TGTGCCAGCAGCCCCTCGGGACTAGCGGGGGGAACCGGGGAGCTGTTTTTT. Protein product: CASSPSGLAGGTGELFF.

The chain joins TRBV27 to TRBJ1-6; a possible D gene is TRBD1 (5 bases). Germline assignment: CDR1 MNHEY and CDR2 SMNVEV (reference sequence). The CDR3 totals 15 residues. Trimming pared 5 bases from V and 9 bases from J, leaving 17 bases between. The CDR3 DNA reads as TGTGCCAGCAGTGTCAGGCAGGGAGAGAGTTCACCCCTCCACTTT. Its protein is CASSVRQGESSPLHF.

The chain recombines TRBV5-1 with TRBJ2-7, with 12 bases matching TRBD1. The CDR3 length is 17 residues. Germline V gene data show CDR1 as SGHRS and CDR2 as YFSETQ. V was pared by 2 bases and J by 5 bases, with 11 bases of the junction left unmatched. The CDR3 DNA is TGCGCCAGCAGCTTCCTTAACGTGGGACAGGGGGCCGACGAGCAGTACTTC. It is translated as CASSFLNVGQGADEQYF.

This chain connects TRBV18 to TRBJ2-2; a possible D gene is TRBD1 (5 bases). The CDR3 runs 13 residues. CDR1 is KGHSH and CDR2 is LQKENI in the germline V gene. Trimming took 5 bases from V and 7 from J, leaving 11 bases between them. As DNA, the CDR3 is TGTGCCAGCTCAGTCCAGGGAAACGGGGAGCTGTTTTTT. This translates into CASSVQGNGELFF.

This clone was detected only once. At one of its ends the junction is not consistent with the germline gene, which may arise from a read error. V usage is TRBV5-1 and J usage is TRBJ2-2, with D possibly being TRBD1 (6 bases). The CDR3 is 16 residues long. Germline loops: CDR1 SGHRS, CDR2 YFSETQ. CDR3 loop: CASSLAGTGNAGELFF. The CDR3 bases are TGCGCCAGCAGCTTGGCCGGTACAGGGAACGCCGGGGAGCTGTTTTTT.

The chain carries TRBV5-4 and TRBJ2-6; 8 bases match TRBD1. V lost 4 bases and J lost 0; bases outside the gene matches: 6. Germline values: CDR1 SGHNT, CDR2 YYREEE (reference sequence). The CDR3 totals 17 residues. The CDR3 here is CASSLGQGISGANVLTF. CDR3 in DNA: TGTGCCAGCAGCCTCGGACAGGGAATCTCTGGGGCCAACGTCCTGACTTTC.

This chain joins TRBV6-5 and TRBJ1-3; 8 bases line up with TRBD1. Germline V gives CDR1 MNHEY, CDR2 SVGAGI. Germline trimming cut 6 bases from V and 7 bases from J; bases unmatched to any gene: 2. The CDR3 is 12 amino acids. The CDR3 sequence is CASSQGANTIYF. The DNA for the CDR3 is TGTGCCAGCAGCCAGGGGGCCAACACCATATATTTT.

The V gene is TRBV4-1, the J gene TRBJ1-2, with D possibly TRBD1 on 5 matching bases. The V gene's germline CDR1 is MGHRA and CDR2 YSYEKL. Trimming took 0 bases from V and 8 from J, leaving 19 bases between them. The CDR3 loop spans 16 amino acids. Written as DNA, the CDR3 is TGCGCCAGCAGCCAAGAAGCATTGACGCGAGACAGAGGCTACACCTTC. Translation: CASSQEALTRDRGYTF.

Comments on this clone: A read error is possible here, since a much larger clone lies one base away. V usage is TRBV5-1 and J usage is TRBJ2-7; D not resolved. Trimming took 4 bases from V and 0 from J, leaving 5 bases between them. This CDR3 comprises 12 residues. The germline V gene encodes CDR1 SGHRS and CDR2 YFSETQ. Written as DNA, the CDR3 is TGCGCCAGCAGCCCCAACTCCTACGAGCAGTACTTC. This gives the protein CASSPNSYEQYF.

The chain is built from TRBV5-4 and TRBJ2-2; D uncertain. CDR1 SGHNT and CDR2 YYREEE come from the germline V gene (reference sequence). V lost 2 bases and J lost 6, with 2 bases in between. This CDR3 has 11 residues. The CDR3 nucleotides are TGTGCCAGCAGCTTACCCGGGGAGCTGTTTTTT. It yields the protein CASSLPGELFF.

The chain recombines TRBV24-1 with TRBJ1-3, with 8 bases that match TRBD1. The germline CDR1 and CDR2 sequences are KGHDR and SFDVKD. V lost 0 bases, J lost 8 bases, and 5 bases stayed unmatched. The CDR3 has 15 amino acids. The CDR3: CATSDLAGGSHTIYF. In nucleotides, the CDR3 is TGTGCCACCAGTGATTTGGCAGGGGGCTCCCACACCATATATTTT.

CDR3 sequence (DNA): TGTGCCAGCAGCGCGGGACTACCGCAAGGGGGAGAGACCCAGTACTTC. Protein sequence: CASSAGLPQGGETQYF. The chain is built from TRBV7-9 and TRBJ2-5, with D maybe TRBD2 (7 bases). Germline lookup yields CDR1 SEHNR and CDR2 FQNEAQ (reference sequence). The germline V and J ends were trimmed by 5 bases and 4 bases, with 20 bases remaining between them. The CDR3 sequence is 16 residues long.

V usage is TRBV5-4 and J usage is TRBJ1-4; 7 positions agree with TRBD1. V trimming: 0 bases; J trimming: 7 bases; junction bases outside the gene matches: 3. The CDR3 is 14 amino acids. Looked up from germline, CDR1 is SGHNT and CDR2 is YYREEE (reference sequence). This CDR3 is CASSLGQGGEKLFF. The CDR3 DNA is TGTGCCAGCAGCTTGGGACAGGGTGGTGAAAAACTGTTTTTT.

The rearrangement joins TRBV19 to TRBJ1-5, with D possibly TRBD1 on 5 matching bases. There are 15 residues in the CDR3. Trimming left V 5 bases short and J 2 bases short, with 13 bases between. Germline V gene lookup returns CDR1 LNHDA and CDR2 SQIVND (reference sequence). The CDR3 coding sequence is TGTGCCAGTAGTGGAGGGGCGATAGGCAATCAGCCCCAGCATTTT. This sequence encodes CASSGGAIGNQPQHF.

In this sample, this clone turned up once. The chain joins TRBV5-1 to TRBJ2-5; TRBD1 or TRBD2 may be the D gene (7 bases each). Trimming took off 5 bases at V and 2 bases at J, with 16 bases between the two ends. The CDR3 length is 15 residues. Germline CDR1 is SGHRS and CDR2 is YFSETQ. The CDR3 DNA is TGCGCCAGCAGATGGGGGGGACAGAAGCAAGAGACCCAGTACTTC. Translating it yields CASRWGGQKQETQYF.

The rearrangement links TRBV30 to TRBJ2-3; the D gene is possibly TRBD1 (5 bases). There are 14 residues in the CDR3. V lost 5 bases to trimming and J lost 0 bases, with 12 bases between them. Looked up from germline, CDR1 is GTSNPN and CDR2 is SVGIG (reference sequence). The CDR3 nucleotides are TGTGCCTGGGGCAGGGTCCCTAGCACAGATACGCAGTATTTT. Its translation is CAWGRVPSTDTQYF.

The rearrangement joins TRBV4-3 to TRBJ1-1; D perhaps matches TRBD1 (6 bases). The CDR3 is 13 amino acids. V was trimmed by 5 bases and J by 5 bases, leaving 12 bases between them. Germline CDR1 is LGHNA and CDR2 is YSLEER. The CDR3 here is CASSYTGYTEAFF. CDR3 coding DNA: TGCGCCAGCAGCTACACAGGGTATACTGAAGCTTTCTTT.

The CDR3 DNA follows: TGTGCCAGCAGCGTAGTTCAGGGTAAGGAAGCTTTCTTT. Translation gives CASSVVQGKEAFF. The chain combines TRBV9 with TRBJ1-1, with D maybe TRBD1 (5 bases). This CDR3 contains 13 residues. Germline V CDR1 and CDR2: SGDLS, YYNGEE. The germline V and J ends were trimmed by 0 bases and 8 bases, with 11 bases remaining between them.

The V call is TRBV4-3, the J call TRBJ2-7; TRBD2 aligns across 10 bases. CDR1 is LGHNA, CDR2 YSLEER, per germline. The CDR3 spans 15 residues. The V and J ends lost 1 base and 4 bases, in that order; junction bases with no gene match: 4. The CDR3 sequence is CASSQVAGGSYEQYF. CDR3 sequence (DNA): TGCGCCAGCAGCCAAGTAGCGGGGGGTTCGTACGAGCAGTACTTC.

The chain carries TRBV5-1 and TRBJ1-2; no definite D call. CDR3 size: 14 residues. Germline assignment: CDR1 SGHRS and CDR2 YFSETQ. V shed 6 bases and J shed 5 bases, with 17 bases lying between them. CDR3 loop: CASTPTLGQYGYTF. CDR3 bases: TGCGCCAGCACCCCGACCCTAGGGCAGTATGGCTACACCTTC.

The chain has TRBV6-1 and TRBJ1-4, with D maybe TRBD1 (5 bases). With 2 bases removed from V and 5 bases from J, the gap between germline ends came to 9 bases. This CDR3 spans 14 amino acids. Germline-derived CDR1 and CDR2 are MNHNS and SASEGT. DNA of the CDR3: TGTGCCAGCAGTGAACAGGGCCCGAATGAAAAACTGTTTTTT. It yields the protein CASSEQGPNEKLFF.

This rearrangement joins TRBV13 to TRBJ1-2; possibly TRBD1 for D (5 bases). Germline-derived CDR1 and CDR2 are PRHDT and FYEKMQ (reference sequence). V was clipped by 6 bases and J by 2 bases, with 28 bases between them. The length of the CDR3 is 19 residues. The CDR3 here is CASRPSGGLQMRSNYGYTF. CDR3 coding DNA: TGTGCCAGCAGGCCCAGTGGGGGACTCCAAATGCGCTCAAACTATGGCTACACCTTC.